These 13 T cell receptor beta chains were all obtained from the same sample, sequenced in a study of blood T cell repertoires in COVID-19. Sequencing used immunoSEQ multiplex PCR; TCRdb keeps in-frame clones, though not all of them. The sample consists of about 52,000 clones, roughly 90% of them appearing once. Source material: peripheral blood. Receptors were obtained from a man older than 75 with active or convalescent COVID-19.

The rearrangement links TRBV27 to TRBJ1-5; a weak D match, TRBD1 (5 bases). Germline assignment: CDR1 MNHEY and CDR2 SMNVEV (reference sequence). The CDR3 is made up of 13 amino acids. V lost 5 bases to trimming and J lost 2 bases, with 7 bases between them. The CDR3 is CASSTGGNQPQHF. Here the CDR3 DNA reads TGTGCCAGCAGTACAGGAGGCAATCAGCCCCAGCATTTT.

This clone has more than one count but fewer than ten. The chain links TRBV10-2 to TRBJ1-2; a weak D match, TRBD1 (5 bases). The CDR3 consists of 13 residues. V dropped 0 bases and J dropped 3 bases, with 5 bases sitting between them. Germline CDR1 reads WSHSY; CDR2 reads SAAADI. CDR3 protein: CASSESGHYGYTF. Here the CDR3 DNA reads TGCGCCAGCAGTGAGTCGGGGCACTATGGCTACACCTTC.

The V call is TRBV9, the J call TRBJ2-5; maybe TRBD2 (7 bases). The CDR3 spans 16 residues. Trimming stripped 4 bases from V and 1 base from J, with 17 bases between. The germline CDR1 and CDR2 sequences are SGDLS and YYNGEE. The CDR3 region has the DNA TGTGCCAGCAGCCCCCTTGAGGGGGGGGCCCAAGAGACCCAGTACTTC. Amino acid sequence: CASSPLEGGAQETQYF.

The chain joins TRBV7-2 to TRBJ2-7, with 10 bases lining up with TRBD1. Germline CDR1 SGHTA, CDR2 FQGNSA. The length of the CDR3 is 15 residues. Unmatched junction bases numbered 11, after V lost 10 bases and J lost 2 bases. In DNA, the CDR3 is TGTGCCACCCGACCGTTAGGGACAGGGGCCTACGAGCAGTACTTC. Translated: CATRPLGTGAYEQYF.

CDR3 residues: CASSLDWTSGRPGDYEQYF. The CDR3 DNA reads as TGTGCCAGCAGCTTAGACTGGACTAGCGGGAGACCGGGTGACTACGAGCAGTACTTC. This chain uses TRBV11-3 with TRBJ2-7; 13 bases line up with TRBD2. With V trimmed by 0 bases and J by 3 bases, 11 bases remained unmatched. The germline V gene has CDR1 SGHNT and CDR2 YENEEA. There are 19 residues in the CDR3.

V and J are TRBV7-9 and TRBJ1-1; TRBD1 is a possible D gene (6 bases). Germline V gene lookup returns CDR1 SEHNR and CDR2 FQNEAQ (reference sequence). Trimming took 4 bases from V and 0 from J, leaving 18 bases between them. The CDR3 is 17 residues long. The CDR3 coding sequence is TGTGCCAGCAGCTCAACCCTACCGGGACAAGTGAACACTGAAGCTTTCTTT. Its translation is CASSSTLPGQVNTEAFF.

The V and J genes are TRBV7-2 and TRBJ2-3; 12 nucleotides match TRBD1. This CDR3 has 17 residues. V shed 5 bases and J 4 bases; nucleotides not matched to a gene: 10. Germline V gives CDR1 SGHTA, CDR2 FQGNSA. CDR3 in DNA: TGTGCCAGCAGCCCCTCAGGGGGGACAGGGGGCGCAGATACGCAGTATTTT. Protein product: CASSPSGGTGGADTQYF.

V and J are TRBV7-2 and TRBJ2-1, with a weak D call TRBD2 (6 bases). The CDR3 is made up of 15 amino acids. From germline, CDR1 is SGHTA and CDR2 FQGNSA. Trimming removed 5 bases at V and 6 bases at J, with 17 bases between. For the CDR3, the DNA is TGTGCCAGCAGCACAAGTGCGGGAAGGCTCAATGAGCAGTTCTTC. Amino acid sequence: CASSTSAGRLNEQFF.

This clone appeared a single time. The chain recombines TRBV21-1 with TRBJ1-1; the D call of TRBD1 is as the table states it, not checked on the DNA. TRBV21-1 constitutes a pseudogene. This CDR3 contains 15 residues. CDR3 DNA sequence: TGTGCCAGCAGCAAGGGACAGGGCCGGGGCACTGAAGCTTTCTTT. As protein: CASSKGQGRGTEAFF.

The gene calls are TRBV5-1 and TRBJ1-1; 10 bases map to TRBD1. J gave up 5 bases and V 3 bases, and 4 bases lay outside the gene matches. Germline values: CDR1 SGHRS, CDR2 YFSETQ. The CDR3 is 14 amino acids. The CDR3 DNA reads TGCGCCAGCAGCTCGACAGGGGGCGTGACTGAAGCTTTCTTT. Translating it yields CASSSTGGVTEAFF.

This clone was counted only a few times. The chain joins TRBV11-2 to TRBJ2-7; 14 bases agree with TRBD2. This CDR3 contains 18 residues. Germline CDR1 SGHAT, CDR2 FQNNGV. Germline trimming cut 1 base from V and 4 bases from J; bases unmatched to any gene: 9. The CDR3 loop is CASSLVRLAGGPRYEQYF. CDR3 nucleotide sequence: TGTGCCAGCAGCTTAGTGCGACTAGCGGGAGGGCCTCGGTACGAGCAGTACTTC.

This clone occurred a few times. For the CDR3, the DNA is TGTGCCAGTGAAAACAGGGGGCGCGACTATGGCTACACCTTC. Protein: CASENRGRDYGYTF. V and J are TRBV28 and TRBJ1-2, with 9 bases identical to TRBD1. The CDR3 consists of 14 residues. V shed 9 bases and J 3 bases; nucleotides not matched to a gene: 8. Per the germline V gene, CDR1 is MDHEN and CDR2 is SYDVKM.

This sequence joins TRBV3-1 (or the pseudogene TRBV3-2) and TRBJ2-5; 9 positions agree with TRBD1. The junction had 9 bases not matched to a gene; V was cut back by 0 bases and J by 4 bases. The CDR3 is 17 amino acids. Germline V gene lookup returns CDR1 LGHDT and CDR2 YNNKEL (reference sequence). The CDR3 DNA reads as TGTGCCAGCAGCCAAGAGTTCGGACAGGGGCGGGGAGAGACCCAGTACTTC. It codes for CASSQEFGQGRGETQYF.